This TCR beta chain is from a study of OX40 agonist ivuxolimab in advanced cancers. Study in general: Three patients responded partially, comprising one with hepatocellular carcinoma and two with cutaneous melanoma.

Whole-study findings and limits: Clonal expansion was seen in CD4+ and CD8+ blood T cells by week 6 at 0.1 to 3.0 mg/kg.

Autoimmune disease history or systemic immunosuppression led to patient exclusion. Here immunoSEQ multiplex PCR was the method, and the copy in TCRdb shows in-frame clones only, minus some. Among approximately 86,000 clones listed, roughly 84% were seen once. Concerning this clone: The target antigen is unknown.

The sequencing here drew on CD4+ or CD8+ T cells sorted from blood, taken in a trial of the OX40 agonist ivuxolimab. The receptor was isolated from an adult with an advanced solid tumor such as melanoma, head and neck, liver or kidney cancer.

The CDR3 is CASSLGLAISYEQYF. The CDR3 region has the DNA TGTGCCAGCAGCTTGGGTCTTGCGATTTCCTACGAGCAGTACTTC. The genes are TRBV5-5 and TRBJ2-7; D unresolved. This CDR3 region has 15 residues. CDR1 is SGHKS and CDR2 is YYEKEE in the germline V gene (reference sequence). Trimming left V 0 bases short and J 1 base short, with 11 bases between.